This entry lists 8 T cell receptor beta chains sequenced from one sample in a study of blood T cell repertoires in COVID-19. The table came from immunoSEQ multiplex PCR; TCRdb's copy has only in-frame clones and leaves some out. The table includes roughly 38,000 clones, about 85% detected once. Specimen: peripheral blood. The origin of the receptors is a man in his forties or fifties in a cohort sampled during active COVID-19.

The chain links TRBV6-2 or TRBV6-3 to TRBJ1-5; 8 bases line up with TRBD1. V shed 2 bases and J 9 bases; nucleotides not matched to a gene: 6. Germline V CDR1 and CDR2: MNHEY, SVGEGT. This CDR3 region has 14 residues. CDR3 region: CASSYLRQGRPQHF. CDR3 nucleotides: TGTGCCAGCAGTTACCTAAGACAGGGGCGGCCCCAGCATTTT.

The V call is TRBV12-3 or TRBV12-4, the J call TRBJ1-5, with D hard to call. The ends were cut back, 6 bases at V and 2 bases at J, with 8 bases in the middle. The CDR3 extends over 13 amino acids. The CDR3 reads CASSRVRNQPQHF. The CDR3 bases are TGTGCCAGCAGCCGGGTACGCAATCAGCCCCAGCATTTT.

V is TRBV7-2 and J is TRBJ2-1, with D possibly matching TRBD2 (6 bases). The CDR3 is 14 amino acids. V dropped 7 bases and J dropped 4 bases, with 14 bases sitting between them. CDR1 and CDR2 from the germline V gene are SGHTA and FQGNSA. For the CDR3, the DNA is TGTGCCAGCACCCCTCTGGGGGGTTACAATGAGCAGTTCTTC. The encoded protein is CASTPLGGYNEQFF.

This clone came up once. The V gene is TRBV2, the J gene TRBJ1-4, with TRBD1 matching over 8 bases. The CDR3 is 13 residues long. The germline gives CDR1 SNHLY, CDR2 FYNNEI. V lost 5 bases and J lost 8; bases outside the gene matches: 4. The chain's CDR3 is CASSRDRWEKLFF. The CDR3 region has the DNA TGTGCCAGCAGTCGGGACAGGTGGGAAAAACTGTTTTTT.

V and J are TRBV19 and TRBJ1-5, with 9 bases lining up with TRBD1. In germline, CDR1 is LNHDA, CDR2 SQIVND (reference sequence). V gave up 1 base and J gave up 0 bases; unmatched junction bases: 1. The CDR3 runs to 16 residues. The CDR3 loop reads CASSIGDRVSNQPQHF. For the CDR3, the DNA is TGTGCCAGTAGTATAGGGGACAGGGTTAGCAATCAGCCCCAGCATTTT.

This clone was counted a single time. J is TRBJ2-1 and V is TRBV7-8; 15 nucleotides align to TRBD2. Germline loops: CDR1 SGHVS, CDR2 FQNEAQ. J was trimmed by 8 bases and V by 5 bases; bases with no gene match: 4. CDR3 size: 15 residues. CDR3 protein: CASSPGTSGGYEQFF. DNA for the CDR3: TGTGCCAGCAGCCCGGGGACTAGCGGGGGGTATGAGCAGTTCTTC.

This chain links TRBV5-1 with TRBJ2-1, with TRBD2 matching 8 bases. CDR1 and CDR2 from the germline V gene are SGHRS and YFSETQ. This CDR3 is built from 14 residues. V lost 0 bases, J lost 8 bases, and 4 bases stayed unmatched. The CDR3 sequence: CASSLEVAGHEQFF. In DNA, the CDR3 is TGCGCCAGCAGCTTGGAAGTAGCGGGACATGAGCAGTTCTTC.

The J gene is TRBJ2-5, the V gene TRBV6-5; tentative D call: TRBD2 (5 bases). Germline-derived CDR1 and CDR2 are MNHEY and SVGAGI. V lost 0 bases, J lost 3 bases, and 8 bases lay in between. CDR3 length: 14 amino acids. Written as DNA, the CDR3 is TGTGCCAGCAGTTACTCGGGAGACGAAGAGACCCAGTACTTC. It specifies CASSYSGDEETQYF.